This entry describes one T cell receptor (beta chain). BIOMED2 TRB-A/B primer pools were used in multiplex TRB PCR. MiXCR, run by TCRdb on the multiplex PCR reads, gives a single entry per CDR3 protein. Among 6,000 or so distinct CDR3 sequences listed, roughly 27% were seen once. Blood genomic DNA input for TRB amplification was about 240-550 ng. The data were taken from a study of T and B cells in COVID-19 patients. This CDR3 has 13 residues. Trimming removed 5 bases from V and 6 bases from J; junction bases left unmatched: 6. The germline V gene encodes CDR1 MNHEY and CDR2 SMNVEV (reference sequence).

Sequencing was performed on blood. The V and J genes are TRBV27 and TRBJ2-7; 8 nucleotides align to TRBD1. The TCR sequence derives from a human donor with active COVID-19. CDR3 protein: CASSPRTGSEQYF. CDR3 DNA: TGTGCCAGCAGTCCCCGGACAGGGTCCGAGCAGTACTTC.